The 17 T cell receptor beta chains listed next were all sequenced from one sample in a study of shared clonotypes between healthy human individuals. Here immunoSEQ multiplex PCR was the method, and the copy in TCRdb shows in-frame clones only, minus some. Of under 600,000 clones detected, 97% appear once; the ten largest clones hold 0.057%. Input material: naive CD4+ T cells sorted from blood. Documented subset: CD45RA+ positively selected. These receptors originate from a woman aged 25 to 39 in good health.

The rearrangement joins TRBV20-1 to TRBJ2-3; D gene uncertain. Germline V lookup: CDR1 DFQATT, CDR2 SNEGSKA (reference sequence). The CDR3 is 11 residues long. V was pared by 4 bases and J by 5 bases, with 7 bases between. The CDR3 nucleotides are TGCAGTGCTATACATGGAGATACGCAGTATTTT. This codes for CSAIHGDTQYF.

The chain has TRBV11-3 and TRBJ1-2; maybe TRBD1 (6 bases). Germline V lookup: CDR1 SGHNT, CDR2 YENEEA. V was trimmed by 5 bases and J by 3 bases, leaving 19 bases between them. This CDR3 spans 16 amino acids. The CDR3 region is CASSRVGGGLDYGYTF. CDR3 sequence (DNA): TGTGCCAGCAGCCGAGTGGGTGGGGGGCTCGACTATGGCTACACCTTC.

The chain carries TRBV5-5 and TRBJ1-5, with D uncertain. This CDR3 has 15 residues. The V end lost 0 bases, the J end lost 5 bases, and 12 bases lay between the germline ends. Germline V gives CDR1 SGHKS, CDR2 YYEKEE (reference sequence). The CDR3 sequence is CASSLDPGRYQPQHF. CDR3 nucleotides: TGTGCCAGCAGCTTGGATCCCGGCCGCTATCAGCCCCAGCATTTT.

This chain joins TRBV7-9 and TRBJ2-3; TRBD1 agrees at 7 bases. CDR1 SEHNR and CDR2 FQNEAQ come from the germline V gene (reference sequence). CDR3 length: 14 amino acids. Losses at the gene ends were 5 bases for V and 6 bases for J; bases not matched to a gene: 8. DNA for the CDR3: TGTGCCAGCAGCCGCGACAGGGCGCGTGATACGCAGTATTTT. This gives the protein CASSRDRARDTQYF.

The V call is TRBV29-1, the J call TRBJ2-7; TRBD1 or TRBD2 may be the D gene (5 bases each). The CDR3 is 12 amino acids. V lost 6 bases, J lost 7 bases, and 16 bases lay in between. Germline V gene lookup returns CDR1 SQVTM and CDR2 ANQGSEA. The CDR3 is CSVTAAWGEQYF. CDR3 in DNA: TGCAGCGTAACGGCCGCCTGGGGGGAGCAGTACTTC.

A single count supports this clone. The gene calls are TRBV28 and TRBJ1-1; 7 nucleotides agree with TRBD1. The germline V gene has CDR1 MDHEN and CDR2 SYDVKM. This CDR3 spans 14 amino acids. V lost 3 bases and J lost 4; bases outside the gene matches: 5. The CDR3 is CASSLERGRTEAFF. The CDR3 region has the DNA TGTGCCAGCAGTTTGGAGAGGGGGCGCACTGAAGCTTTCTTT.

The chain carries TRBV11-2 and TRBJ1-4; the D gene is possibly TRBD1 (6 bases). This CDR3 spans 14 amino acids. Germline V gene data show CDR1 as SGHAT and CDR2 as FQNNGV. Trimming removed 6 bases from V and 7 bases from J, with 15 bases in between. CDR3 in DNA: TGTGCCAGCAGTCTCATACAGGGAGTTGAAAAACTGTTTTTT. It is translated as CASSLIQGVEKLFF. Combining the CDR3 with reference TRBV11-2 and TRBJ1-4 gives the whole variable domain EAGVAQSPRYKIIEKRQSVAFWCNPISGHATLYWYQQILGQGPKLLIQFQNNGVVDDSQLPKDRFSAERLKGVDSTLKIQPAKLEDSAVYLCASSLIQGVEKLFFGSGTQLSVL.

CDR3 region: CASSLRGSSGNTIYF. The CDR3 bases are TGTGCCAGCAGCTTACGGGGCAGCTCTGGAAACACCATATATTTT. This sequence joins TRBV13 and TRBJ1-3; TRBD1 might be the D (5 bases). This CDR3 spans 15 amino acids. Looked up from germline, CDR1 is PRHDT and CDR2 is FYEKMQ (reference sequence). V dropped 2 bases and J dropped 0 bases, with 8 bases sitting between them.

J is TRBJ1-5 and V is TRBV7-9; a weak D match, TRBD1 (6 bases). Germline V gene lookup returns CDR1 SEHNR and CDR2 FQNEAQ (reference sequence). Trimming cost V 5 bases and J 7 bases, with 24 bases left between them. This CDR3 comprises 17 residues. The DNA of the CDR3 is TGTGCCAGCAGCGACGCAGCCGTAAGGGGGTTAAGACAGCCCCAGCATTTT. This gives the protein CASSDAAVRGLRQPQHF.

The chain is built from TRBV2 and TRBJ2-5, with TRBD1 matching 9 bases. The ends lost 6 bases at V and 5 bases at J; junction bases unmatched: 10. The CDR3 covers 15 residues. The germline CDR1 and CDR2 sequences are SNHLY and FYNNEI. The CDR3 is CASREQGAAMETQYF. The CDR3 nucleotides are TGTGCCAGCAGGGAACAGGGGGCGGCCATGGAGACCCAGTACTTC.

With regard to this clone: Other DNA sequences from this sample encode an identical CDR3 as well. The CDR3 here is CASSFSGSYEQYF. In nucleotides, the CDR3 is TGCGCCAGCAGCTTTAGCGGCTCCTACGAGCAGTACTTC. This chain joins TRBV5-1 and TRBJ2-7; D possibly corresponds to TRBD2 (6 bases). The germline V and J ends were trimmed by 2 bases and 0 bases, with 6 bases remaining between them. Germline values: CDR1 SGHRS, CDR2 YFSETQ. The CDR3 is 13 amino acids.

The chain recombines TRBV27 with TRBJ2-7; no clear D. The germline V gene encodes CDR1 MNHEY and CDR2 SMNVEV (reference sequence). The CDR3 sequence is 15 residues long. Trimming stripped 7 bases from V and 6 bases from J, with 22 bases between. Here the CDR3 DNA reads TGTGCCAGCATGGTAGCAGGTGCAGAACTCCGCGAGCAGTACTTC. This gives the protein CASMVAGAELREQYF.

V and J are TRBV2 and TRBJ2-2, with D possibly TRBD1 on 6 matching bases. V gave up 7 bases and J gave up 2 bases, with 14 bases separating them. The CDR3 covers 15 residues. Germline values: CDR1 SNHLY, CDR2 FYNNEI. CDR3 nucleotide sequence: TGTGCCAGCAAACGAGACAGGACCAACACCGGGGAGCTGTTTTTT. It is translated as CASKRDRTNTGELFF. The full variable domain, in which reference TRBV2 and TRBJ2-2 provide the parts outside the CDR3, is EPEVTQTPSHQVTQMGQEVILRCVPISNHLYFYWYRQILGQKVEFLVSFYNNEISEKSEIFDDQFSVERPDGSNFTLKIRSTKLEDSAMYFCASKRDRTNTGELFFGEGSRLTVL.

The J gene is TRBJ2-4, the V gene TRBV2; D might be TRBD1 (5 bases). With 6 bases removed from V and 3 bases from J, the gap between germline ends came to 12 bases. There are 14 residues in the CDR3. From germline, CDR1 is SNHLY and CDR2 FYNNEI. CDR3 loop: CASRAQGDKNIQYF. CDR3 nucleotide sequence: TGTGCCAGCAGGGCCCAGGGCGACAAAAACATTCAGTACTTC.

V is TRBV5-4 and J is TRBJ2-7; D unresolved. The length of the CDR3 is 15 residues. CDR1 and CDR2 (germline): SGHNT, YYREEE (reference sequence). Between the trimmed V and J ends, which lost 0 bases and 3 bases, there was a span of 13 bases. CDR3: CASSLGDGIIYEQYF. The DNA for the CDR3 is TGTGCCAGCAGCTTGGGAGACGGCATAATCTACGAGCAGTACTTC.

V gene TRBV2 combines with J gene TRBJ2-1; 10 bases line up with TRBD2. Germline V gene data show CDR1 as SNHLY and CDR2 as FYNNEI. This CDR3 contains 17 residues. After removal of 4 bases from V and 0 bases from J, the junction contained 6 bases not matched to a gene. The CDR3 loop reads CASSGVSGGSSYNEQFF. The CDR3 DNA sequence: TGTGCCAGCAGTGGAGTTAGCGGGGGGAGCTCCTACAATGAGCAGTTCTTC.

The chain is built from TRBV27 and TRBJ1-5; weak D call: TRBD1 (6 bases). CDR3 length: 14 residues. In germline, CDR1 is MNHEY, CDR2 SMNVEV (reference sequence). V was cut by 2 bases and J by 2 bases, with 7 bases left in between. CDR3 residues: CASSLPGGNQPQHF. In nucleotides, the CDR3 is TGTGCCAGCAGTTTACCAGGGGGCAATCAGCCCCAGCATTTT.